The text below deals with one T cell receptor beta chain. Its antigen is undetermined. The junction had 11 bases not matched to a gene; V was cut back by 4 bases and J by 2 bases. The germline V gene has CDR1 MRHNA and CDR2 SNTAGT. The CDR3 is made up of 19 amino acids. A NOSPECS grade of at least 4, a Clinical Activity Score of at least 3 and duration under 3 months were recorded in ophthalmopathy patients. Patients having uncontrolled infection, another autoimmune disease, pregnancy or lactation were not included. The data stem from a study of T cells in Graves' hyperthyroidism and ophthalmopathy. General study points: The model anticipated ophthalmopathy a median approximately 6.6 months pre-onset.

TCR beta CDR3 regions were amplified from RNA. The study used the HTBI primer set for a first-round RT-PCR of the TCR CDR3. TCRdb used MiXCR to reprocess the multiplex PCR reads, holding one entry per CDR3 protein. Here the sample spans around 390,000 distinct CDR3 sequences, roughly 14% being singletons. The chain recombines TRBV6-4 with TRBJ2-3; TRBD2 matches at 14 bases. Sequenced sample: blood. This receptor was identified in a woman in her 30s with Graves' ophthalmopathy. CDR3 nucleotides: TGTGCCAGCAGTGGGGGGACTAGCGGGGGACTTACTTACACAGATACGCAGTATTTT. It encodes CASSGGTSGGLTYTDTQYF.